This T cell receptor (beta chain) came from a study of blood T cell repertoires in COVID-19 (TCRdb year 2020). Background on the whole study: Collaborator samples came from the United States, Italy and Spain and covered acute and convalescent phases of COVID-19. The material from the prospective study consisted of cDNA or gDNA derived from T cells, B-cell-depleted T cells, or PBMCs. The dataset comprised deeply sampled blood TCRbeta repertoires from subjects exposed to, actively infected with, or recovered from COVID-19. The repertoires were released in a freely available public database intended as a resource for research on the immune response to SARS-CoV-2. The samples were drawn from two sources: the first 160 participants of the ongoing ImmuneRACE study, and 1,000 to 1,500 subjects contributed by 6 global collaborators. Sample metadata almost always included a de-identified subject ID, COVID-19 status, age in years and sex. Where available, HLA class I and class II types were obtained from metadata supplied by the sample provider rather than from assay-based typing.

Broad study findings and their caveats: The amount of clinical and demographic metadata varied by source and participant and was provided uncurated.

Whole blood was collected in K2EDTA tubes by collaborating institutions according to the institutions' own protocols. Collaborator samples were shipped for TCRbeta analysis as frozen whole blood, isolated PBMCs, or DNA extracted from either sample type. TCRbeta CDR3 regions were amplified from genomic DNA using the immunoSEQ Assay, a bias-controlled multiplex PCR. On the authors' methods: The number of nucleated cells in each sample was estimated by amplification of reference gene primers within the assay. Sequence reads were collapsed and filtered to measure the absolute abundance of every unique TCRbeta CDR3 rearrangement. For each sample, productive Simpson clonality was calculated as the square root of Simpson's diversity index over productive rearrangements. Imported from immuneACCESS, the table was reduced by TCRdb to in-frame sequences with V and J called. These copies leave out some clones; in studies compared against another copy, an unresolved V gene accounts for under half, and the cause of the remainder is not known. D and trimming were read from the DNA, whereas the V and J calls and clone size are those reported in that table. The sample records 400,000 to 450,000 clones, roughly 89% of which are singletons. The ten largest clones take up 1.4% to 1.5% of the sample.

Taken from cysteine to phenylalanine, the CDR3 has 11 residues. Here the CDR3 DNA is all that survives: 33 bases in frame from base 1. CDR1 and CDR2, looked up from the germline V gene (reference sequence), are LNHDA and SQIVND. Deletion took 4 bases off V and 10 bases off J, with a span of 5 bases between the germline ends. This clone was counted once. The antigen this receptor binds is unknown. No clone much larger than this one lies a single base away; base qualities are absent. The receptor comes from a woman aged 30 to 39 with active or convalescent COVID-19. The chain employs TRBV19 and TRBJ1-6, with the D segment identity uncertain. The sample comprised peripheral blood. The nucleotides are TGTGCCAGTAGTAGAGGGTCACCCCTCCACTTT. Translated, this is CASSRGSPLHF.